The 31 T cell receptor beta chains in this list originate from one sample, sequenced in a study of cytomegalovirus exposure and HLA in healthy donors. It was with 60 Vbeta and 13 Jbeta primers that the PCR ran. Using immunoSEQ multiplex PCR, the repertoire was profiled, and TCRdb retains in-frame clones only, with some absent. The data hold some 190,000 clones, with 77% observed a single time. The sequenced sample consisted of PBMCs. The receptor set was obtained from a man younger than 35 in good health and CMV-seronegative.

Comments on this clone: The germline gene is not matched at one end of the junction; a read error may be the cause. The chain has TRBV7-2 and TRBJ2-4, with 11 bases aligning to TRBD2. Germline values: CDR1 SGHTA, CDR2 FQGNSA. This CDR3 region has 13 residues. The CDR3 nucleotides read TGTGCCAGCAGCCCCGCAGCAACTAGCGGGAGACGTTTC. Translation: CASSPAATSGRRF.

The chain recombines TRBV6-1 with TRBJ1-2; no clear D. Germline V gene lookup returns CDR1 MNHNS and CDR2 SASEGT. V was trimmed by 0 bases and J by 7 bases, leaving 18 bases between them. This CDR3 has 16 amino acids. The CDR3 region has the DNA TGTGCCAGCAGTGAAGCGGGAGGACGGCAGTCCGTTGGCTACACCTTC. Translated, it gives CASSEAGGRQSVGYTF.

This clone was recorded a few times. The chain recombines TRBV11-1 with TRBJ2-3, with 11 positions matching TRBD2. CDR1 and CDR2 from the germline V gene are SGHAT and FQDESV (reference sequence). Germline trimming cut 6 bases from V and 2 bases from J; bases unmatched to any gene: 4. This CDR3 comprises 15 residues. The CDR3 is CASRLAGALTDTQYF. The CDR3 DNA reads TGTGCCAGCAGACTAGCGGGGGCCCTCACAGATACGCAGTATTTT.

The chain uses TRBV27 and TRBJ2-7, with 8 bases fitting TRBD1. Germline loops: CDR1 MNHEY, CDR2 SMNVEV (reference sequence). V trimming: 4 bases; J trimming: 5 bases; junction bases outside the gene matches: 7. The CDR3 consists of 14 residues. In nucleotides, the CDR3 is TGTGCCAGCAGTTCCCGGACAGGGAGGAACGAGCAGTACTTC. Amino acid sequence: CASSSRTGRNEQYF.

This clone was seen once. The chain uses TRBV19 and TRBJ1-5, with TRBD1 matching 8 bases. CDR1 is LNHDA, CDR2 SQIVND, per germline (reference sequence). With 5 bases clipped from V and 0 bases from J, the junction kept 9 bases outside the gene matches. The CDR3 loop spans 17 amino acids. The CDR3 loop is CASSSDRGGISNQPQHF. Here the CDR3 DNA reads TGTGCCAGTAGTTCAGACAGGGGAGGAATTAGCAATCAGCCCCAGCATTTT.

The chain joins TRBV28 to TRBJ2-5; no firm D call. The germline gives CDR1 MDHEN, CDR2 SYDVKM. With 3 bases removed from V and 5 bases from J, the gap between germline ends came to 4 bases. CDR3 length equals 11 residues. The CDR3 loop is CASSFGETQYF. The CDR3 DNA reads as TGTGCCAGCAGTTTCGGGGAGACCCAGTACTTC.

This clone was seen more than once but under ten times. The chain employs TRBV7-8 and TRBJ2-7; D unresolved. V shed 6 bases and J shed 0 bases, with 15 bases lying between them. CDR1 SGHVS and CDR2 FQNEAQ come from the germline V gene. This CDR3 has 15 amino acids. This CDR3 reads CASSPTPIPSYEQYF. CDR3 in DNA: TGTGCCAGCAGTCCAACCCCTATCCCCTCCTACGAGCAGTACTTC.

This clone was observed a single time. V and J are TRBV6-1 and TRBJ1-3; D is unresolved. The CDR3 has 12 residues. V was cut by 7 bases and J by 2 bases, with 6 bases left in between. Looked up from germline, CDR1 is MNHNS and CDR2 is SASEGT. CDR3 in DNA: TGTGCCAGCATCGGTACTGGAAACACCATATATTTT. Translated, it gives CASIGTGNTIYF.

This clone showed up just a few times. The rearrangement links TRBV7-9 to TRBJ2-5; 7 bases fit TRBD1. Per germline, CDR1 SEHNR and CDR2 FQNEAQ (reference sequence). The CDR3 runs to 16 residues. Trimming removed 2 bases from V and 2 bases from J; junction bases left unmatched: 8. The CDR3 region has the DNA TGTGCCAGCAGCTTAATTAGGGGACAGAAACAAGAGACCCAGTACTTC. Translation: CASSLIRGQKQETQYF.

V is TRBV4-1 and J is TRBJ2-1, with TRBD2 matching 11 bases. The CDR3 is 16 residues long. Germline CDR1 and CDR2: MGHRA and YSYEKL. The ends lost 1 base at V and 5 bases at J; junction bases unmatched: 4. CDR3 loop: CASSQAGTSGHNEQFF. CDR3 nucleotides: TGCGCCAGCAGCCAAGCTGGGACTAGCGGCCACAATGAGCAGTTCTTC.

This clone was detected only a few times. The chain joins TRBV6-1 to TRBJ2-1; 10 nucleotides agree with TRBD1. The CDR3 is made up of 15 amino acids. V was clipped by 4 bases and J by 0 bases; unmatched bases: 0. CDR1 and CDR2 (germline): MNHNS, SASEGT. DNA of the CDR3: TGTGCCAGCAGTGGGACAGGGGGCTCCTACAATGAGCAGTTCTTC. Its translation is CASSGTGGSYNEQFF.

The rearrangement links TRBV9 to TRBJ2-2; the match to TRBD2 covers 14 bases. CDR3 length equals 18 residues. Per germline, CDR1 SGDLS and CDR2 YYNGEE. Trimming took 4 bases from V and 2 from J; bases not matched to a gene: 7. CDR3 DNA: TGTGCCAGCAGCCCCGGACTAGCGGGGGGCCGAAACACCGGGGAGCTGTTTTTT. Residues: CASSPGLAGGRNTGELFF.

The chain employs TRBV30 and TRBJ2-1; D perhaps matches TRBD2 (6 bases). Trimming pared 8 bases from V and 4 bases from J, leaving 21 bases between. The CDR3 consists of 15 residues. Germline CDR1 is GTSNPN and CDR2 is SVGIG (reference sequence). The CDR3 DNA reads as TGTGCCCAGGGAGGAGGTCCCATAATATACAATGAGCAGTTCTTC. Translated: CAQGGGPIIYNEQFF.

J is TRBJ2-5 and V is TRBV13, with D perhaps TRBD2 (5 bases). The CDR3 length is 12 residues. Germline V gives CDR1 PRHDT, CDR2 FYEKMQ (reference sequence). V lost 2 bases to trimming and J lost 10 bases, with 11 bases between them. CDR3 DNA: TGTGCCAGCAGCTTACGTGGCGAGGGCCAGTACTTC. Protein sequence: CASSLRGEGQYF.

The CDR3 coding sequence is TGTGCCAGCAGCGTAGCGGGAGATACGCAGTATTTT. Its translation is CASSVAGDTQYF. J is TRBJ2-3 and V is TRBV9; D remains ambiguous. The CDR3 extends over 12 amino acids. V lost 0 bases to trimming and J lost 5 bases, with 4 bases between them. Germline CDR1 reads SGDLS; CDR2 reads YYNGEE.

This clone occurred a few times. V is TRBV30 and J is TRBJ1-1; 12 bases map to TRBD1. CDR1 is GTSNPN and CDR2 is SVGIG in the germline V gene (reference sequence). The J segment lost 4 bases and the V segment lost 1 base, leaving 1 base of the junction unmatched. There are 14 residues in the CDR3. CDR3 in amino acids: CAWSGGQGATEAFF. DNA of the CDR3: TGTGCCTGGAGTGGGGGACAGGGGGCCACTGAAGCTTTCTTT.

This clone was seen just once. This chain links TRBV19 with TRBJ1-1, with 7 bases matching TRBD1. The CDR3 totals 14 residues. Germline V lookup: CDR1 LNHDA, CDR2 SQIVND (reference sequence). V dropped 7 bases and J dropped 0; count of bases not matched to a gene: 5. The CDR3: CASMGTVMNTEAFF. The CDR3 nucleotides are TGTGCCAGTATGGGGACAGTCATGAACACTGAAGCTTTCTTT.

This clone was seen just once. This sequence joins TRBV19 and TRBJ2-7, with 7 bases lining up with TRBD1. The CDR3 totals 15 residues. Germline assignment: CDR1 LNHDA and CDR2 SQIVND (reference sequence). V lost 4 bases to trimming and J lost 2 bases; unmatched junction nucleotides: 8. In DNA form, the CDR3 reads TGTGCCAGTAGTAACAAGGACAGGACCCCCTACGAGCAGTACTTC. Protein product: CASSNKDRTPYEQYF.

The chain carries TRBV6-5 and TRBJ2-5; 10 bases are shared with TRBD1. The J call may not be correct, given that the DNA end is closer to TRBJ2-7. Germline lookup yields CDR1 MNHEY and CDR2 SVGAGI. This CDR3 has 15 residues. Here the CDR3 reads CASRIFRDRGTEQYF. CDR3 nucleotide sequence: TGTGCCAGCAGAATTTTCCGGGACAGGGGCACCGAGCAGTACTTC.

The CDR3, as DNA: TGTGCCAGCAGCTTACAACAGGGGGCGCTTATCACTGAAGCTTTCTTT. This gives the protein CASSLQQGALITEAFF. This chain connects TRBV11-1 to TRBJ1-1; TRBD1 aligns across 9 bases. J lost 4 bases, V lost 2 bases, and 8 bases had no gene match. The CDR3 contains 16 residues. Germline values: CDR1 SGHAT, CDR2 FQDESV (reference sequence).

Only a few counts were recorded for this clone. This rearrangement joins TRBV27 to TRBJ2-6; D gene ambiguous. The germline CDR1 and CDR2 sequences are MNHEY and SMNVEV (reference sequence). V lost 6 bases and J lost 2, with 11 bases in between. The CDR3 runs 15 residues. CDR3 nucleotides: TGTGCCAGCAGCCCCAGATCACCTGGGGCCAACGTCCTGACTTTC. Translating gives CASSPRSPGANVLTF. Supplemented by reference TRBV27 and TRBJ2-6, the full variable domain reads EAQVTQNPRYLITVTGKKLTVTCSQNMNHEYMSWYRQDPGLGLRQIYYSMNVEVTDKGDVPEGYKVSRKEKRNFPLILESPSPNQTSLYFCASSPRSPGANVLTFGAGSRLTVL.

The sample holds one count of this clone. J is TRBJ1-3 and V is TRBV11-2; D call uncertain. CDR3 length: 15 residues. From germline, CDR1 is SGHAT and CDR2 FQNNGV. The V gene lost 2 bases and the J gene lost 2 bases, with 10 bases spanning the gap. This CDR3 is CASSLFRGAGNTIYF. The CDR3 DNA is TGTGCCAGCAGCTTATTTCGCGGTGCTGGAAACACCATATATTTT.

The J gene is TRBJ2-5, the V gene TRBV28, with a tentative D call TRBD2 (6 bases). The J call could be wrong; TRBJ2-7 is a better fit for the DNA end. This CDR3 contains 14 residues. Germline V gene data show CDR1 as MDHEN and CDR2 as SYDVKM. The CDR3 DNA sequence: TGTGCCAGCAGTTTTTCCGGGAGCTCCTACGAGCAGTACTTC. This codes for CASSFSGSSYEQYF.

The chain combines TRBV7-6 with TRBJ2-7, with TRBD2 matching 9 bases. The CDR3 is 16 amino acids. The ends lost 1 base at V and 6 bases at J; junction bases unmatched: 10. CDR1 and CDR2 from the germline V gene are SGHVS and FNYEAQ. Here the CDR3 DNA reads TGTGCCAGCAGCTTAGGGGGCGGGGGGGCGCGGAGCGAGCAGTACTTC. Translating it yields CASSLGGGGARSEQYF.

V gene TRBV6-5 combines with J gene TRBJ1-2, with 7 positions matching TRBD1. CDR1 is MNHEY and CDR2 is SVGAGI in the germline V gene. This CDR3 is 12 amino acids long. Trimming removed 6 bases from V and 4 bases from J; junction bases left unmatched: 2. Written as DNA, the CDR3 is TGTGCCAGCAGGGGACAGACCTATGGCTACACCTTC. Protein product: CASRGQTYGYTF.

This clone was picked up a small number of times. The rearrangement uses TRBV7-8 and TRBJ2-7; 7 nucleotides match TRBD2. The junction had 7 bases not matched to a gene; V was cut back by 3 bases and J by 2 bases. Per the germline V gene, CDR1 is SGHVS and CDR2 is FQNEAQ. The CDR3 is 15 amino acids. CDR3 nucleotide sequence: TGTGCCAGCAGCTTCGGACTAGGAGCAGCCTACGAGCAGTACTTC. Protein sequence: CASSFGLGAAYEQYF.

This sequence joins TRBV9 and TRBJ2-3; 9 nucleotides line up with TRBD2. Losses at the gene ends were 3 bases for V and 0 bases for J; bases not matched to a gene: 8. The CDR3 extends over 17 amino acids. Germline V gene lookup returns CDR1 SGDLS and CDR2 YYNGEE. The CDR3 coding sequence is TGTGCCAGCAGCGCTAGACTAGCGGAATCTAGCACAGATACGCAGTATTTT. Encoded protein: CASSARLAESSTDTQYF. The variable domain in full, completed from reference TRBV9 and TRBJ2-3, reads DSGVTQTPKHLITATGQRVTLRCSPRSGDLSVYWYQQSLDQGLQFLIQYYNGEERAKGNILERFSAQQFPDLHSELNLSSLELGDSALYFCASSARLAESSTDTQYFGPGTRLTVL.

The chain uses TRBV19 and TRBJ1-1; possibly TRBD1 for D (5 bases). V was cut by 1 base and J by 5 bases, with 11 bases left in between. The length of the CDR3 is 14 residues. CDR1 and CDR2 from the germline V gene are LNHDA and SQIVND (reference sequence). CDR3 DNA: TGTGCCAGTAGTATAGTTTCGGGGGGAACTGAAGCTTTCTTT. Translated: CASSIVSGGTEAFF.

This chain links TRBV6-1 with TRBJ2-3, with TRBD2 identical over 10 bases. Trimming at V came to 2 bases and at J to 6 bases, leaving 11 bases not matched to a gene. The CDR3 runs 17 residues. CDR1 and CDR2 from the germline V gene are MNHNS and SASEGT. The CDR3 DNA reads TGTGCCAGCAGTGAACTCATAGCGGGGGGCCCCAGGGATACGCAGTATTTT. It is translated as CASSELIAGGPRDTQYF.

The V call is TRBV6-1, the J call TRBJ2-2, with D perhaps TRBD2 (5 bases). This CDR3 comprises 14 residues. CDR1 and CDR2 from the germline V gene are MNHNS and SASEGT. V was shortened by 8 bases and J by 4 bases, with 14 bases between the two germline ends. CDR3 sequence (DNA): TGTGCCAGCTTGAGGGTATGGGCCACCGGGGAGCTGTTTTTT. Translated: CASLRVWATGELFF.

The CDR3 region is CASATSRENIQYF. CDR3 nucleotides: TGTGCCAGTGCGACTAGCCGAGAAAACATTCAGTACTTC. The V gene is TRBV11-2, the J gene TRBJ2-4; 7 bases agree with TRBD2. The J segment lost 5 bases and the V segment lost 9 bases, leaving 7 bases of the junction unmatched. From germline, CDR1 is SGHAT and CDR2 FQNNGV. There are 13 residues in the CDR3. Full variable domain (remainder filled in from reference TRBV11-2 and TRBJ2-4): EAGVAQSPRYKIIEKRQSVAFWCNPISGHATLYWYQQILGQGPKLLIQFQNNGVVDDSQLPKDRFSAERLKGVDSTLKIQPAKLEDSAVYLCASATSRENIQYFGAGTRLSVL.